This T cell receptor beta chain was sequenced in a study of T-cell reconstitution after alpha-beta-depleted transplantation in children. General study points: T cells produced anew were the main source of T-cell counts and diversity one year after transplant.

The ends lost 5 bases at V and 2 bases at J; junction bases unmatched: 13. The length of the CDR3 is 16 residues. Germline loops: CDR1 SQVTM, CDR2 ANQGSEA. Construction of the TCRbeta library involved unique molecular identifiers. TCRdb reanalysed the PCR reads using MiXCR and keeps one entry per CDR3 protein. The repertoire holds about 130,000 distinct CDR3 sequences, with about 9.6% as singletons. Only a few counts were recorded for this clonotype. Its cognate antigen is unknown. The sample in question was PBMCs, mostly from graft donor cells, obtained 180 days after TCRalphabeta/CD19-depleted stem cell transplant. The sequence derives from a girl under three years old who had a stem cell transplant for combined immunodeficiency, so the T cells may come from the graft donor. This chain joins TRBV29-1 and TRBJ1-1, with TRBD1 identical over 8 bases. The CDR3 sequence is CSVRGGTGRRNTEAFF. CDR3 DNA: TGCAGCGTTCGGGGAGGGACAGGAAGGCGAAACACTGAAGCTTTCTTT.